These T cell receptor beta chains were read from a single sample in a study of blood T cell repertoires in COVID-19. Some clones are missing from TCRdb's copy, which holds only in-frame ones; the method was immunoSEQ multiplex PCR. The sample records more than 300,000 clones, roughly 86% being singletons. The sample was peripheral blood. The receptor set was obtained from a woman in her seventies with COVID-19, enrolled during active disease. CDR3s include the opening cysteine and the closing phenylalanine or tryptophan. The D gene is left open where the match is weak. Where a row states a size, it is once, few, many or the class of an expanded clone; other rows omit it.

>NA|TRBV11-2|NA|TRBJ2-3
CASSPTIALTDTQYF
TGTGCCAGCAGCCCAACCATAGCGTTAACAGATACGCAGTATTTT
>NA|TRBV9|NA|TRBJ2-3
CASSPRQATDTQYF
TGTGCCAGCAGCCCACGACAGGCTACGGATACGCAGTATTTT
>TRBD1|TRBV7-8|NA|TRBJ1-1
CASSQGQGSTEAFF
TGTGCCAGCAGCCAGGGACAGGGCAGCACTGAAGCTTTCTTT
>TRBD1|TRBV7-2|NA|TRBJ1-1
CASSVQGAQNTEAFF
TGTGCCAGCAGCGTACAGGGGGCGCAGAACACTGAAGCTTTCTTT
>NA|TRBV7-6|once|TRBJ1-2
CASSATDGYTF
TGTGCCAGCAGCGCCACAGACGGCTACACCTTC
>TRBD1|TRBV2|NA|TRBJ2-1
CASMSGTGVNEQFF
TGTGCCAGCATGTCTGGGACAGGGGTCAATGAGCAGTTCTTC
>TRBD2|TRBV9|once|TRBJ2-7
CASSPGLAAEQYF
TGTGCCAGCAGCCCGGGACTAGCGGCCGAGCAGTACTTC
>NA|TRBV6-4|NA|TRBJ2-3
CASSDSVGSGTDTQYF
TGTGCCAGCAGTGACTCGGTAGGAAGCGGCACAGATACGCAGTATTTT
>TRBD1|TRBV6-2/TRBV6-3|NA|TRBJ1-5
CASSYGRGLGSNQPQHF
TGTGCCAGCAGTTACGGTAGGGGGCTCGGGAGCAATCAGCCCCAGCATTTT
>NA|TRBV30|NA|TRBJ1-1
CAWSVNIPPFLNTEAFF
TGTGCCTGGAGTGTTAACATCCCCCCCTTCTTGAACACTGAAGCTTTCTTT
>NA|TRBV7-6|NA|TRBJ2-1
CASSSIDGFWEQFF
TGTGCCAGCAGCTCGATCGACGGGTTCTGGGAGCAGTTCTTC
>NA|TRBV5-6|NA|TRBJ1-1
CASSLKGSPKNTEAFF
TGTGCCAGCAGCTTAAAGGGGTCCCCTAAGAACACTGAAGCTTTCTTT
>NA|TRBV7-9|NA|TRBJ2-2
CASSLGGTGELFF
TGTGCCAGCAGCTTGGGGGGCACCGGGGAGCTGTTTTTT
>NA|TRBV5-4|NA|TRBJ2-6
CASSLGAPTSGANVLTF
TGTGCCAGCAGCTTGGGGGCCCCTACTTCTGGGGCCAACGTCCTGACTTTC
>NA|TRBV12-3/TRBV12-4|NA|TRBJ1-5
CASTFGMLPQHF
TGTGCCAGCACCTTCGGGATGCTGCCCCAGCATTTT
>TRBD2|TRBV6-5|NA|TRBJ2-7
CASSYSAGGIGEQYF
TGTGCCAGCAGTTATTCGGCCGGGGGGATTGGGGAGCAGTACTTC
>NA|TRBV5-1|NA|TRBJ1-5
CASSLGGSGGDQPQHF
TGCGCCAGCAGTCTTGGAGGGAGCGGGGGCGATCAGCCCCAGCATTTT
>TRBD1|TRBV27|NA|TRBJ2-7
CASSPRQGAHEQYF
TGTGCCAGCAGTCCCCGACAGGGGGCTCACGAGCAGTACTTC
>TRBD1|TRBV3-1/TRBV3-2|NA|TRBJ1-2
CASSLGQGQHYGYTF
TGTGCCAGCAGCCTCGGACAGGGGCAACACTATGGCTACACCTTC
>NA|TRBV5-6|NA|TRBJ2-5
CASSLSLGAQETQYF
TGTGCCAGCAGCTTGAGTCTGGGGGCCCAAGAGACCCAGTACTTC
>NA|TRBV12-5|NA|TRBJ1-5
CASGAPGQPQHF
TGTGCTAGTGGTGCCCCCGGTCAGCCCCAGCATTTT
>NA|TRBV28|NA|TRBJ1-6
CASSPGQFSPLHF
TGTGCCAGCAGTCCCGGACAGTTTTCACCCCTCCACTTT
>NA|TRBV12-3/TRBV12-4|NA|TRBJ1-5
CASTSSNQPQHF
TGTGCCAGCACCTCTAGCAATCAGCCCCAGCATTTT
>NA|TRBV6-5|NA|TRBJ1-5
CASSPYSNQPQHF
TGTGCCAGCAGCCCCTATAGCAATCAGCCCCAGCATTTT
>TRBD1|TRBV29-1|NA|TRBJ1-2
CSVQKTGGSDGYTF
TGCAGCGTCCAAAAGACAGGGGGATCTGATGGCTACACCTTC
>TRBD1|TRBV12-5|NA|TRBJ1-5
CASGSMGDRVNQPQHF
TGTGCTAGTGGTTCTATGGGGGACAGAGTAAATCAGCCCCAGCATTTT
>TRBD2|TRBV5-1|NA|TRBJ2-1
CASASGGSQYNEQFF
TGCGCCAGCGCCAGCGGGGGGTCCCAATACAATGAGCAGTTCTTC
>NA|TRBV5-4|NA|TRBJ1-3
CASSFRGGDTIYF
TGTGCCAGCAGCTTCAGGGGTGGCGACACCATATATTTT
>TRBD1|TRBV5-6|NA|TRBJ1-6
CASNLLGTGLLHF
TGTGCCAGCAACCTACTGGGGACAGGGCTCCTCCACTTT
>NA|TRBV7-9|NA|TRBJ1-1
CASSLLGGVRNTEAFF
TGTGCCAGCAGCTTACTTGGGGGGGTACGGAACACTGAAGCTTTCTTT
>NA|TRBV6-5|NA|TRBJ1-2
CASSYSISGLLYGYTF
TGTGCCAGCAGTTACTCAATTTCAGGGCTTCTTTATGGCTACACCTTC
>NA|TRBV29-1|NA|TRBJ1-1
CSLTGSPERTEAFF
TGCAGCCTCACAGGGAGCCCAGAGAGAACTGAAGCTTTCTTT
>TRBD2|TRBV7-9|NA|TRBJ2-2
CASTSSGDQRELFF
TGTGCCAGCACTTCAAGCGGGGATCAGAGGGAGCTGTTTTTT
>TRBD1|TRBV2|NA|TRBJ2-1
CASSGQGAYNEQFF
TGTGCCAGCAGTGGACAGGGCGCCTACAATGAGCAGTTCTTC
>NA|TRBV20-1|NA|TRBJ2-7
CSATQGYEQYF
TGCAGTGCTACACAGGGCTACGAGCAGTACTTC
>TRBD1|TRBV18|NA|TRBJ1-1
CASSPEATRGEAFF
TGTGCCAGCTCACCCGAAGCGACCAGGGGGGAAGCTTTCTTT
>NA|TRBV12-3/TRBV12-4|once|TRBJ1-3
CASSPRGRNTIYF
TGTGCCAGCAGTCCTAGGGGAAGAAACACCATATATTTT
>TRBD1|TRBV6-5|NA|TRBJ1-4
CASIRDRGPEKLFF
TGTGCCAGCATCCGGGACAGGGGGCCTGAAAAACTGTTTTTT
>TRBD1|TRBV6-5|once|TRBJ2-2
CASRGTANTGELFF
TGTGCCAGCAGGGGGACAGCGAACACCGGGGAGCTGTTTTTT
>TRBD1|TRBV12-3/TRBV12-4|NA|TRBJ2-7
CATKGATNYEQYF
TGTGCCACCAAGGGGGCGACTAACTACGAGCAGTACTTC
>TRBD1|TRBV7-2|NA|TRBJ2-6
CASFTGGSGANVLTF
TGTGCCAGTTTTACAGGGGGCTCTGGGGCCAACGTCCTGACTTTC
>TRBD1|TRBV27|NA|TRBJ1-5
CASSLYQGASNQPQHF
TGTGCCAGCAGTTTATATCAGGGGGCTAGCAATCAGCCCCAGCATTTT
>TRBD2|TRBV5-1|NA|TRBJ2-2
CASSLGLGAGELFF
TGCGCCAGCAGCCTAGGACTAGGTGCGGGGGAGCTGTTTTTT
>NA|TRBV5-4|NA|TRBJ1-1
CASSLAGTAGYTEAFF
TGTGCCAGCAGCTTGGCCGGAACAGCGGGGTACACTGAAGCTTTCTTT
>TRBD1|TRBV18|once|TRBJ2-7
CASSPIGTGVREQYF
TGTGCCAGCTCACCAATCGGGACAGGGGTACGCGAGCAGTACTTC
>TRBD2|TRBV2|NA|TRBJ2-5
CASGGLAGETQYF
TGTGCCAGCGGGGGACTAGCCGGTGAGACCCAGTACTTC
>TRBD1|TRBV7-9|once|TRBJ1-2
CASTADVGQRNYGYTF
TGTGCCAGCACCGCGGACGTGGGACAGCGGAACTATGGCTACACCTTC
>NA|TRBV5-1|NA|TRBJ2-3
CASSLARLAADTQYF
TGCGCCAGCAGCTTGGCCCGGCTAGCAGCAGATACGCAGTATTTT
>TRBD1|TRBV5-1|once|TRBJ1-1
CASRTLQGADTEAFF
TGCGCCAGCAGAACCCTGCAGGGGGCTGACACTGAAGCTTTCTTT
>NA|TRBV28|NA|TRBJ1-2
CASRVTGNYGYTF
TGTGCCAGCAGAGTGACGGGAAACTATGGCTACACCTTC
>NA|TRBV28|NA|TRBJ1-2
CASSLTVYGYTF
TGTGCCAGCAGTTTAACAGTCTATGGCTACACCTTC
>NA|TRBV19|NA|TRBJ1-1
CASKPPTGTPTEAFF
TGTGCCAGTAAGCCCCCGACCGGGACACCCACTGAAGCTTTCTTT